This passage covers 5 T cell receptor beta chains from one sample sequenced in a study of blood T cell repertoires in COVID-19. Sequencing was performed with immunoSEQ multiplex PCR; in TCRdb, only in-frame clones are kept and a portion is missing. The sample includes approximately 130,000 clones, 86% of them seen just once. The material sequenced was peripheral blood. All receptors come from a woman between 50 and 59 years old who had recovered from COVID-19.

The V gene is TRBV15, the J gene TRBJ1-1, with 7 bases aligning to TRBD1. V was clipped by 1 base and J by 5 bases; unmatched bases: 10. The CDR3 length is 16 residues. Germline assignment: CDR1 LNHNV and CDR2 YYDKDF (reference sequence). In DNA form, the CDR3 reads TGTGCCACCAGCAGAGGGAGACAGGGTTTGAGAACTGAAGCTTTCTTT. As protein: CATSRGRQGLRTEAFF.

This sequence joins TRBV4-2 and TRBJ2-2; 8 bases are shared with TRBD1. Germline V gene lookup returns CDR1 LGHNA and CDR2 YNFKEQ. CDR3 length: 13 residues. With V trimmed by 6 bases and J by 6 bases, 3 bases remained unmatched. The CDR3 reads CASRGQVAGELFF. The CDR3 DNA reads as TGTGCCAGCAGGGGACAGGTGGCCGGGGAGCTGTTTTTT.

The chain uses TRBV18 and TRBJ1-3; D is unclear. CDR3 size: 15 residues. Deletions cut 6 bases from V and 1 base from J, with 13 bases between. Per the germline V gene, CDR1 is KGHSH and CDR2 is LQKENI. The CDR3 sequence is CASSSDRGSGNTIYF. For the CDR3, the DNA is TGTGCCAGCTCGTCTGATCGGGGTTCTGGAAACACCATATATTTT.

This clone was recorded only once. This chain connects TRBV27 to TRBJ1-4, with 7 bases that match TRBD1. V lost 5 bases to trimming and J lost 10 bases; unmatched junction nucleotides: 10. The CDR3 loop spans 14 amino acids. Germline V gene lookup returns CDR1 MNHEY and CDR2 SMNVEV (reference sequence). The CDR3 region has the DNA TGTGCCAGCAGTCAGTCCCGGGACAGTGGAAAACTGTTTTTT. It yields the protein CASSQSRDSGKLFF.

This sequence joins TRBV5-4 and TRBJ2-5; 9 bases agree with TRBD1. CDR3 length equals 15 residues. V gave up 4 bases and J gave up 5 bases; unmatched junction bases: 9. CDR1 SGHNT and CDR2 YYREEE come from the germline V gene (reference sequence). CDR3 sequence (DNA): TGTGCCAGCAGCCAACAGGGGGCGCCTGGTGAGACCCAGTACTTC. It encodes CASSQQGAPGETQYF.